This T cell receptor beta chain was obtained from a study of cytomegalovirus exposure and HLA in healthy donors. Primers: 60 Vbeta forward and 13 Jbeta reverse. TCRdb keeps only in-frame clones here, not all; method: immunoSEQ multiplex PCR. Of roughly 67,000 clones listed, 65% to 85% were seen once; the top ten hold roughly 2.9%. The length of the CDR3 is 15 residues. Germline loops: CDR1 MNHEY, CDR2 SMNVEV (reference sequence). V lost 0 bases to trimming and J lost 2 bases; unmatched junction nucleotides: 3. The sequence was obtained from a woman aged 25 to 45 in good health and CMV-seronegative. The V call is TRBV27, the J call TRBJ1-2; 7 bases are a match to TRBD1. Material: PBMCs. The CDR3 protein is CASSLSGQTNYGYTF. CDR3 DNA sequence: TGTGCCAGCAGTTTATCGGGACAGACGAACTATGGCTACACCTTC.